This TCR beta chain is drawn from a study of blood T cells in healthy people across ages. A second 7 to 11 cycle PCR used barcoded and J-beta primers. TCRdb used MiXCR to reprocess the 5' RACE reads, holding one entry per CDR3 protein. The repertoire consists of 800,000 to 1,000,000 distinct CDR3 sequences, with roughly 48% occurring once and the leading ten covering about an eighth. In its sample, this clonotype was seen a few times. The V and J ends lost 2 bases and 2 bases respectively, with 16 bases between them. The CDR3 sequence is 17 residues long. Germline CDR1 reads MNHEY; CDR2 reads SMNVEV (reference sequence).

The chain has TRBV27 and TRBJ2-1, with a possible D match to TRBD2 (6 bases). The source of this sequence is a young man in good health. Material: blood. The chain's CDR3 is CASSLPAGPPAYNEQFF. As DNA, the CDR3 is TGTGCCAGCAGTTTACCAGCGGGCCCTCCCGCCTACAATGAGCAGTTCTTC.